This T cell receptor (beta chain) was found in a study of long-term antiretroviral therapy in people with HIV. Running of the v3.0 immunoSEQ assay took place at survey level. Produced via immunoSEQ multiplex PCR; TCRdb's table is partial and in-frame only. The sample has fewer than 25,000 clones; approximately 86% are singletons. CDR3 length: 16 amino acids. The germline gives CDR1 LGHNA, CDR2 YSLEER. V was trimmed by 1 base and J by 0 bases, leaving 13 bases between them. The V and J genes are TRBV4-3 and TRBJ2-7; a possible D gene is TRBD1 (5 bases). Specimen: unsorted PBMCs, collected at the start of antiretroviral therapy. The sequence was obtained from a man between 45 and 60 years old with HIV. CDR3 sequence reads: CASSQGAGKSSYEQYF. DNA for the CDR3: TGCGCCAGCAGCCAAGGGGCAGGGAAGAGCTCCTACGAGCAGTACTTC.